This T cell receptor (beta chain) was sequenced during a study of graft-versus-host responses after intestinal transplantation. Libraries were prepared by immunoSEQ multiplex PCR; TCRdb keeps only in-frame clonotypes and omits some of them. The sample lists approximately 28,000 clones, 85% to 95% occurring once. The sequence was collected from a human patient who received an intestinal transplant, so some T cells may come from the graft donor. The material was PBMCs, obtained about 62 days after intestinal transplant.

Here the CDR3 reads CAWSVFWPRSISGNTIYF. CDR3 coding DNA: TGTGCCTGGAGTGTGTTCTGGCCCAGATCGATCTCTGGAAACACCATATATTTT. This rearrangement joins TRBV30 to TRBJ1-3; D is uncertain. V was pared by 0 bases and J by 0 bases, with 18 bases between. Looked up from germline, CDR1 is GTSNPN and CDR2 is SVGIG (reference sequence). The CDR3 sequence is 18 residues long.